Shown below are 18 T cell receptor beta chains from a single sample sequenced in a study of T cell repertoires in cytomegalovirus infection. TCRdb analysed the reads with MiXCR anew, one entry per CDR3 protein. The profile shows about 310,000 distinct CDR3 sequences, 20% to 25% of them singletons. Their antigens remain unidentified. The sequencing used cultured PBMCs, collected from culture after CMV antigen stimulation. The receptors stem from a human donor in good health (CMV status not recorded). Some clones in this sample may be carry-over from other donors' samples.

This clonotype was observed at least ten times. The chain recombines TRBV12-3 or TRBV12-4 with TRBJ2-2; tentatively, D is TRBD2 (7 bases). Trimming took 0 bases from V and 4 from J, leaving 9 bases between them. The CDR3 has 15 residues. This chain's CDR3 is CASSLAGGGTGELFF. The CDR3 DNA sequence: TGTGCCAGCAGTTTAGCGGGAGGGGGCACCGGGGAGCTGTTTTTT.

This clonotype was observed at least ten times. The chain combines TRBV27 with TRBJ1-1, with D possibly being TRBD1 (5 bases). V was clipped by 0 bases and J by 4 bases, with 9 bases between them. The CDR3 is made up of 14 amino acids. Per the germline V gene, CDR1 is MNHEY and CDR2 is SMNVEV (reference sequence). CDR3 DNA sequence: TGTGCCAGCAGTTTATCCGGGGGGGTCACTGAAGCTTTCTTT. Amino acid sequence: CASSLSGGVTEAFF.

The genes are TRBV2 and TRBJ2-2; maybe TRBD2 (5 bases). This CDR3 comprises 14 residues. The V gene's germline CDR1 is SNHLY and CDR2 FYNNEI. V lost 7 bases and J lost 3, with 12 bases in between. The CDR3 loop is CASNTRGYTGELFF. CDR3 coding DNA: TGTGCCAGCAACACCCGCGGGTACACCGGGGAGCTGTTTTTT.

At least ten counts were recorded for this clonotype. This sequence joins TRBV7-2 and TRBJ1-2; D not resolved. The germline CDR1 and CDR2 sequences are SGHTA and FQGNSA. There are 13 residues in the CDR3. Trimming took 4 bases from V and 3 from J, leaving 9 bases between them. The CDR3 DNA sequence: TGTGCCAGCAGCTACCAGCCGGACTATGGCTACACCTTC. Encoded protein: CASSYQPDYGYTF.

The CDR3 region is CASSSGQPYSNQPQHF. CDR3 DNA sequence: TGTGCCAGCAGTTCGGGACAGCCTTATAGCAATCAGCCCCAGCATTTT. V is TRBV12-3 or TRBV12-4 and J is TRBJ1-5; 7 bases line up with TRBD1. This CDR3 has 16 residues. Trimming cost V 4 bases and J 0 bases; bases outside gene matches: 6.

The chain has TRBV5-4 and TRBJ1-1; D is uncertain. The CDR3 extends over 14 amino acids. Trimming took off 0 bases at V and 0 bases at J, with 6 bases between the two ends. The germline gives CDR1 SGHNT, CDR2 YYREEE (reference sequence). The DNA for the CDR3 is TGTGCCAGCAGCTTGGGCAGCATGAACACTGAAGCTTTCTTT. This gives the protein CASSLGSMNTEAFF.

There are many counts of this clonotype. The rearrangement links TRBV20-1 to TRBJ1-4, with D possibly being TRBD1 (6 bases). V was clipped by 6 bases and J by 0 bases, with 14 bases between them. This CDR3 contains 15 residues. The germline V gene encodes CDR1 DFQATT and CDR2 SNEGSKA (reference sequence). The CDR3 bases are TGCAGTGCCTCGATGGACAGTGCAACTAATGAAAAACTGTTTTTT. Encoded protein: CSASMDSATNEKLFF.

At least ten counts were recorded for this clonotype. The rearrangement joins TRBV7-4 to TRBJ2-7, with D possibly TRBD2 on 6 matching bases. Germline V gene lookup returns CDR1 SGHVT and CDR2 SQSDAQ. This CDR3 has 12 residues. Between the trimmed V and J ends, which lost 5 bases and 5 bases, there was a span of 10 bases. The CDR3 loop reads CASSGGTDEQYV. CDR3 coding DNA: TGTGCCAGCAGCGGGGGGACTGACGAGCAGTACGTC.

This sequence joins TRBV29-1 and TRBJ2-3; D might be TRBD2 (5 bases). With 7 bases removed from V and 3 bases from J, the gap between germline ends came to 14 bases. The CDR3 is 13 amino acids. The germline gives CDR1 SQVTM, CDR2 ANQGSEA. The CDR3 loop is CSAGGRSTDTQYF. Written as DNA, the CDR3 is TGCAGCGCCGGAGGTAGATCTACAGATACGCAGTATTTT.

This clonotype was picked up many times. This sequence joins TRBV6-2 or TRBV6-3 and TRBJ2-1, with D possibly TRBD2 on 5 matching bases. The germline V gene encodes CDR1 MNHEY and CDR2 SVGEGT. V shed 4 bases and J shed 4 bases, with 20 bases lying between them. This CDR3 region has 17 residues. CDR3 DNA: TGTGCCAGCAGTTCTCGACTAACAAGAAGGATATACAATGAGCAGTTCTTC. Protein: CASSSRLTRRIYNEQFF.

This clonotype was observed a handful of times. The chain recombines TRBV28 with TRBJ1-1, with D hard to call. With 5 bases removed from V and 0 bases from J, the gap between germline ends came to 10 bases. The CDR3 has 14 amino acids. CDR1 is MDHEN and CDR2 is SYDVKM in the germline V gene. The CDR3 coding sequence is TGTGCCAGCAGTCCTCCGGGAATGAACACTGAAGCTTTCTTT. As protein: CASSPPGMNTEAFF.

This clonotype was detected many times. V gene TRBV7-2 combines with J gene TRBJ2-6; the match to TRBD1 covers 7 bases. With V trimmed by 3 bases and J by 0 bases, 5 bases remained unmatched. The CDR3 length is 17 residues. CDR1 and CDR2 from the germline V gene are SGHTA and FQGNSA. The CDR3 DNA sequence: TGTGCCAGCAGCTTGAAGGGGGCCGTCTCTGGGGCCAACGTCCTGACTTTC. Protein product: CASSLKGAVSGANVLTF.

This clonotype has ten or more counts. This chain uses TRBV6-2 or TRBV6-3 with TRBJ2-1, with 9 bases fitting TRBD2. The CDR3 runs to 15 residues. V was pared by 8 bases and J by 5 bases, with 10 bases of the junction left unmatched. From germline, CDR1 is MNHEY and CDR2 SVGEGT. CDR3 nucleotide sequence: TGTGCCAGCTGTTCCCAGGGACTAGCAGACAATGAGCAGTTCTTC. This translates into CASCSQGLADNEQFF.

The chain employs TRBV7-6 and TRBJ2-5, with 7 bases matching TRBD2. The germline CDR1 and CDR2 sequences are SGHVS and FNYEAQ. The CDR3 extends over 15 amino acids. The V segment lost 0 bases and the J segment 2 bases; nucleotides outside the gene matches: 3. CDR3 nucleotide sequence: TGTGCCAGCAGCTTAGCGTTGCGGGAGCAAGAGACCCAGTACTTC. It translates to CASSLALREQETQYF.

This clonotype was detected a few times. The chain joins TRBV27 to TRBJ1-3; D is perhaps TRBD1 (6 bases). Germline V lookup: CDR1 MNHEY, CDR2 SMNVEV (reference sequence). The V and J ends lost 2 bases and 4 bases respectively, with 9 bases between them. The CDR3 runs 14 residues. The CDR3 DNA sequence: TGTGCCAGCAGTTTAGCCGGACAGGGAAACACCATATATTTT. Protein product: CASSLAGQGNTIYF.

The rearrangement joins TRBV4-1 to TRBJ2-1; tentative D call: TRBD1 (5 bases). Germline values: CDR1 MGHRA, CDR2 YSYEKL. V was cut by 1 base and J by 4 bases, with 20 bases left in between. CDR3 length equals 18 residues. CDR3 region: CASSQVTLTVMVYNEQFF. CDR3 DNA: TGCGCCAGCAGCCAAGTGACCTTGACAGTAATGGTGTACAATGAGCAGTTCTTC.

This clonotype was recorded at least ten times. V and J are TRBV12-3 or TRBV12-4 and TRBJ2-4; tentative D call: TRBD2 (5 bases). V was trimmed by 4 bases and J by 2 bases, leaving 9 bases between them. The CDR3 has 14 residues. CDR3 loop: CASSSAETKNIQYF. In nucleotides, the CDR3 is TGTGCCAGCAGTTCAGCGGAAACCAAAAACATTCAGTACTTC.

This clonotype has a handful of counts. V gene TRBV2 combines with J gene TRBJ2-7; weak D call: TRBD1 (6 bases). This CDR3 is 16 amino acids long. Germline V lookup: CDR1 SNHLY, CDR2 FYNNEI. V lost 0 bases and J 7 bases, leaving 19 bases between the germline ends. The CDR3 here is CASSEARAGALWEQYV. CDR3 coding DNA: TGTGCCAGCAGTGAAGCAAGAGCAGGGGCCCTCTGGGAGCAGTACGTC.